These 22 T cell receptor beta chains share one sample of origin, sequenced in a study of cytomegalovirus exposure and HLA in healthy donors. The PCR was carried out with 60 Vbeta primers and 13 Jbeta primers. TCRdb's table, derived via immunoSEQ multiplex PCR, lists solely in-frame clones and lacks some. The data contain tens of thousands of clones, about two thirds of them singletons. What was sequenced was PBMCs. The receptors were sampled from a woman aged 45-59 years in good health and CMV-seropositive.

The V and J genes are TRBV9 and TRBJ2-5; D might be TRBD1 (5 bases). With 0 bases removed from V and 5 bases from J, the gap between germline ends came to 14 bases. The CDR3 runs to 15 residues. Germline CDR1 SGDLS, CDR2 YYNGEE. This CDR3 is CASSVGRAAWETQYF. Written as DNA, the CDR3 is TGTGCCAGCAGCGTAGGCAGGGCGGCATGGGAGACCCAGTACTTC.

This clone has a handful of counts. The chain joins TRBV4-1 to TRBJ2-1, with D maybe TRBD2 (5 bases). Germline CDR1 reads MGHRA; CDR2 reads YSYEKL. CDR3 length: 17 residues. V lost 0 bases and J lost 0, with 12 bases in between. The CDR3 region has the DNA TGCGCCAGCAGCCAAGATCGGAGGCAGAGCTCCTACAATGAGCAGTTCTTC. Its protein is CASSQDRRQSSYNEQFF.

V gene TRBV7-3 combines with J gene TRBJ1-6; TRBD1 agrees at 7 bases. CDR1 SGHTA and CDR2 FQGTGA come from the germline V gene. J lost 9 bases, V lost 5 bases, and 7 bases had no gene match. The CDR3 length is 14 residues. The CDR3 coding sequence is TGTGCCAGCAGCCGCGGGACAGTCGGTTCACCCCTCCACTTT. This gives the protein CASSRGTVGSPLHF.

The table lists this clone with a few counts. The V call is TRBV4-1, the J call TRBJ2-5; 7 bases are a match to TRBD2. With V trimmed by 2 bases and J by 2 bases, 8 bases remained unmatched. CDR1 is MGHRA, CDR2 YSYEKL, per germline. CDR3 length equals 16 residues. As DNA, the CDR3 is TGCGCCAGCAGCCAATCGGGGAGACTAGCACAAGAGACCCAGTACTTC. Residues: CASSQSGRLAQETQYF.

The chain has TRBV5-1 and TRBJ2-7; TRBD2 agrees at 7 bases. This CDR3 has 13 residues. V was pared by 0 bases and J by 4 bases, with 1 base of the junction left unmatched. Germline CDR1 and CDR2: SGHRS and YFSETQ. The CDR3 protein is CASSLERGYEQYF. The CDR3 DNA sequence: TGCGCCAGCAGCTTGGAGCGGGGTTACGAGCAGTACTTC.

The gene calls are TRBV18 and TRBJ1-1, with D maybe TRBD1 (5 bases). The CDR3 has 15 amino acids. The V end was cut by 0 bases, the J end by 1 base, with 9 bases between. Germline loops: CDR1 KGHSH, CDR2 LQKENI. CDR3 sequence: CASSPPGRENTEAFF. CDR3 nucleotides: TGTGCCAGCTCACCACCGGGCAGGGAGAACACTGAAGCTTTCTTT.

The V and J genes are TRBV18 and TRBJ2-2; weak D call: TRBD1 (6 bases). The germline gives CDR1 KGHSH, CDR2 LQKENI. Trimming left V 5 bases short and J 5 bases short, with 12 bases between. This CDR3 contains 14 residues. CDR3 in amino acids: CASSMDRTTGELFF. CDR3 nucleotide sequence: TGTGCCAGCTCAATGGACAGAACAACCGGGGAGCTGTTTTTT.

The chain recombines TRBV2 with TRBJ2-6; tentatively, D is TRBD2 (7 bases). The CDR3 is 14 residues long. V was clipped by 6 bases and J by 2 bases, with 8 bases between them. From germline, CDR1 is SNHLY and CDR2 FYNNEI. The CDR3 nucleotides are TGTGCCAGCAGAGGGGGGGCTGGGGCCAACGTCCTGACTTTC. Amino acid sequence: CASRGGAGANVLTF.

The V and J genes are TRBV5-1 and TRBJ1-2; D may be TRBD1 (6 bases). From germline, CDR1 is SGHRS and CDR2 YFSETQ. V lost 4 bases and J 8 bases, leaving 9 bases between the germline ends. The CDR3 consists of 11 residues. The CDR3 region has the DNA TGCGCCAGCAGCAGGGGGTTCGGCTACACCTTC. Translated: CASSRGFGYTF.

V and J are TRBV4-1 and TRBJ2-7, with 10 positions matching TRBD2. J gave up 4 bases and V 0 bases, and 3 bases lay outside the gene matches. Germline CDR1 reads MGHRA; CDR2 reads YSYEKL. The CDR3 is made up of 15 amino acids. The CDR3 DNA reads TGCGCCAGCAGCCAAGAACTAGCGGGGAGATACGAGCAGTACTTC. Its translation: CASSQELAGRYEQYF.

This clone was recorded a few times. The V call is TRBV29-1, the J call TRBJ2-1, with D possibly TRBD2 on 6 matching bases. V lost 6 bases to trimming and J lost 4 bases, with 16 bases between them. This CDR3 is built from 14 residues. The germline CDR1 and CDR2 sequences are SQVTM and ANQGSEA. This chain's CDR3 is CSVGIRDSYNEQFF. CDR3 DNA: TGCAGCGTCGGAATTCGGGACTCTTACAATGAGCAGTTCTTC.

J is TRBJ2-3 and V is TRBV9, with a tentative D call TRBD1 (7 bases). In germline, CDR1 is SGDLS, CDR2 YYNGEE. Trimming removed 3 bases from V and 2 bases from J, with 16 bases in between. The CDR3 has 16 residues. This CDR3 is CASSETGRFATDTQYF. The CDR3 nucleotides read TGTGCCAGCAGCGAGACAGGGAGGTTTGCCACAGATACGCAGTATTTT.

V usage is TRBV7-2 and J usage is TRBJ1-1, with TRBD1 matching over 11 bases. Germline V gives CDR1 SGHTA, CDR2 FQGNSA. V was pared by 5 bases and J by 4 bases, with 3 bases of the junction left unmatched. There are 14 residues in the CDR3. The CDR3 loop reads CASSPGTGGTEAFF. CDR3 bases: TGTGCCAGCAGCCCCGGGACAGGGGGCACTGAAGCTTTCTTT.

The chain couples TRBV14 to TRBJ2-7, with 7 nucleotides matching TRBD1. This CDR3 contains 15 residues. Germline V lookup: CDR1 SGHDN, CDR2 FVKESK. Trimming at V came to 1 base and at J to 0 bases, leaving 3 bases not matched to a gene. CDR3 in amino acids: CASSQVGTASYEQYF. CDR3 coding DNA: TGTGCCAGCAGCCAAGTAGGGACAGCCTCCTACGAGCAGTACTTC.

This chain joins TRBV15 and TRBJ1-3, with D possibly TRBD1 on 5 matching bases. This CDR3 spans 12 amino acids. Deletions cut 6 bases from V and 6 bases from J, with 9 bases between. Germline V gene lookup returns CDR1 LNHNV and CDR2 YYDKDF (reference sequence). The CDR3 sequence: CATRGLENTIYF. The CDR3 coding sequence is TGTGCCACCAGGGGGCTCGAAAACACCATATATTTT.

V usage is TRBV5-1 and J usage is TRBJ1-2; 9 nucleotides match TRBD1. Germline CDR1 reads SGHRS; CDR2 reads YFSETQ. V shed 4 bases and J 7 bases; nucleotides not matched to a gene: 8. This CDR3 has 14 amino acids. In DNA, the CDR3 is TGCGCCAGCAGCACCGGGACAGGGTTAGGTGGCTACACCTTC. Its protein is CASSTGTGLGGYTF.

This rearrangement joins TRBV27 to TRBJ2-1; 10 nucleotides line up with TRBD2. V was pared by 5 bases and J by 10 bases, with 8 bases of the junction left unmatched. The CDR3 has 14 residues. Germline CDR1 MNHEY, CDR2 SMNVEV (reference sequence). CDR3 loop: CASSLERGGGEQFF. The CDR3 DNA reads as TGTGCCAGCAGTCTAGAGCGGGGGGGCGGGGAGCAGTTCTTC.

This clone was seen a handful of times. The DNA for the CDR3 is TGTGCCAGCAGCTTAGGCGGGGGGGTAGGTAATGAGCAGTTCTTC. This sequence encodes CASSLGGGVGNEQFF. This chain joins TRBV7-3 and TRBJ2-1; 9 positions agree with TRBD2. CDR3 length equals 15 residues. V was clipped by 2 bases and J by 7 bases; unmatched bases: 6. Germline loops: CDR1 SGHTA, CDR2 FQGTGA.

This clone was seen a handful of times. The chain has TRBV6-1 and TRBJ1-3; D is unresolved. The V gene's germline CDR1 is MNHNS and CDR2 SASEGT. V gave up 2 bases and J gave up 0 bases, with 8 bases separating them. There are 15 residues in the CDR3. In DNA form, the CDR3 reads TGTGCCAGCAGTGAATGGCCCCTCTCTGGAAACACCATATATTTT. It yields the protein CASSEWPLSGNTIYF.

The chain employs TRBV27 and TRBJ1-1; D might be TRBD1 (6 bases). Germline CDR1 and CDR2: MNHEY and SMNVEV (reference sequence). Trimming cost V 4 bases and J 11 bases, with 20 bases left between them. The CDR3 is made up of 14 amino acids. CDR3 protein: CASSYPGGGGLAFF. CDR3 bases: TGTGCCAGCAGTTATCCTGGTGGGGGGGGCTTGGCTTTCTTT.

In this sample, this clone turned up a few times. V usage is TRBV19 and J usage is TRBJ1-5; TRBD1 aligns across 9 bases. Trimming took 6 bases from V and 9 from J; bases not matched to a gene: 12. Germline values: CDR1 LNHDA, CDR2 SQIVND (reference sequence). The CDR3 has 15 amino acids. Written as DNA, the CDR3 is TGTGCCAGTAGCGGGACAGGGATCGTTTCAGCGCCCCAGCATTTT. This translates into CASSGTGIVSAPQHF.

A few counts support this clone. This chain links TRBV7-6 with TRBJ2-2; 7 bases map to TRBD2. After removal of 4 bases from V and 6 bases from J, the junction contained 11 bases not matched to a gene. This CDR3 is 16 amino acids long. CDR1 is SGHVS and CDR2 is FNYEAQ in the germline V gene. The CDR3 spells CASSYPRNGLAGELFF. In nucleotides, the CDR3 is TGTGCCAGCAGCTACCCCAGAAACGGACTAGCCGGGGAGCTGTTTTTT.